The 24 T cell receptor beta chains given below trace back to one sample, sequenced in a study of blood T cell repertoires in COVID-19. The repertoire was sequenced with immunoSEQ multiplex PCR; TCRdb's copy has only in-frame clones and lacks some. The table lists over 85,000 clones, about 85% of them singletons, with 3.8% in the top ten. Sequencing was performed on peripheral blood. These receptors originate from a man aged 55 to 70 with acute or convalescent COVID-19.

This clone was counted many times. Here the CDR3 reads CASSQGQPGEKLFF. The DNA of the CDR3 is TGTGCCAGCAGCCAAGGACAGCCCGGCGAAAAACTGTTTTTT. The chain carries TRBV3-1 (or the pseudogene TRBV3-2) and TRBJ1-4; tentative D call: TRBD1 (5 bases). With 1 base removed from V and 8 bases from J, the gap between germline ends came to 11 bases. CDR3 length equals 14 residues. Per germline, CDR1 LGHDT and CDR2 YNNKEL (reference sequence).

This chain connects TRBV3-1 (or the pseudogene TRBV3-2) to TRBJ2-3; 8 positions match TRBD2. From germline, CDR1 is LGHDT and CDR2 YNNKEL (reference sequence). The CDR3 is made up of 15 amino acids. V lost 0 bases and J lost 3; bases outside the gene matches: 2. Written as DNA, the CDR3 is TGTGCCAGCAGCCAAGAGGGACTAGTGACAGATACGCAGTATTTT. This encodes CASSQEGLVTDTQYF.

The chain uses TRBV5-1 and TRBJ2-7, with 10 positions matching TRBD1. This CDR3 spans 14 amino acids. Germline V lookup: CDR1 SGHRS, CDR2 YFSETQ. With V trimmed by 4 bases and J by 2 bases, 3 bases remained unmatched. The CDR3 loop reads CASSGTGVAYEQYF. The CDR3 region has the DNA TGCGCCAGCAGCGGGACAGGGGTCGCCTACGAGCAGTACTTC.

The chain employs TRBV5-1 and TRBJ2-2; D is perhaps TRBD2 (6 bases). Trimming removed 1 base at V and 4 bases at J, with 11 bases between. The CDR3 extends over 15 amino acids. Germline V lookup: CDR1 SGHRS, CDR2 YFSETQ. CDR3 amino acids: CASSLRGLSTGELFF. CDR3 DNA: TGCGCCAGCAGCTTGCGGGGGTTGAGCACCGGGGAGCTGTTTTTT. Looking up the rest from reference TRBV5-1 and TRBJ2-2 gives the full variable domain: KAGVTQTPRYLIKTRGQQVTLSCSPISGHRSVSWYQQTPGQGLQFLFEYFSETQRNKGNFPGRFSGRQFSNSRSEMNVSTLELGDSALYLCASSLRGLSTGELFFGEGSRLTVL.

This clone was observed a single time. The chain couples TRBV11-2 to TRBJ1-3; D is unclear. The CDR3 is 15 residues long. The V and J ends lost 5 bases and 0 bases respectively, with 11 bases between them. Per the germline V gene, CDR1 is SGHAT and CDR2 is FQNNGV. The DNA for the CDR3 is TGTGCCAGCAGCGTTACAGTACACTCTGGAAACACCATATATTTT. It is translated as CASSVTVHSGNTIYF.

A remark on this clone: The identical CDR3 is also encoded by other nucleotide sequences in the sample. In DNA, the CDR3 is TGTGCCAGCAGCTTAAATTTAGGGGCAGATACGCAGTATTTT. Its protein product is CASSLNLGADTQYF. This chain connects TRBV7-3 to TRBJ2-3, with D possibly matching TRBD1 (5 bases). Trimming stripped 1 base from V and 4 bases from J, with 9 bases between. The CDR3 consists of 14 residues. The germline gives CDR1 SGHTA, CDR2 FQGTGA. The whole variable domain, remainder taken from reference TRBV7-3 and TRBJ2-3, is GAGVSQTPSNKVTEKGKYVELRCDPISGHTALYWYRQSLGQGPEFLIYFQGTGAADDSGLPNDRFFAVRPEGSVSTLKIQRTERGDSAVYLCASSLNLGADTQYFGPGTRLTVL.

The chain employs TRBV3-1 (or the pseudogene TRBV3-2) and TRBJ2-3; 7 bases match TRBD2. The CDR3 runs 13 residues. Germline assignment: CDR1 LGHDT and CDR2 YNNKEL (reference sequence). After removal of 4 bases from V and 5 bases from J, the junction contained 3 bases not matched to a gene. The CDR3 loop is CASSLTSEDTQYF. DNA of the CDR3: TGTGCCAGCAGCCTTACTAGCGAAGATACGCAGTATTTT.

The chain combines TRBV10-3 with TRBJ2-5; no clear D. The length of the CDR3 is 13 residues. Germline V gene sequence: CDR1 ENHRY, CDR2 SYGVKD. V was cut by 6 bases and J by 5 bases, with 13 bases left in between. The chain's CDR3 is CAIRHIFMETQYF. In DNA, the CDR3 is TGTGCCATCAGGCACATATTCATGGAGACCCAGTACTTC.

The chain links TRBV2 to TRBJ2-7, with 7 bases lining up with TRBD1. CDR3 size: 14 residues. After removal of 7 bases from V and 2 bases from J, the junction contained 8 bases not matched to a gene. Germline V gene data show CDR1 as SNHLY and CDR2 as FYNNEI. The CDR3 loop reads CASTRTGPPYEQYF. CDR3 in DNA: TGTGCCAGCACCAGGACAGGACCCCCCTACGAGCAGTACTTC.

This clone was picked up a small number of times. This chain connects TRBV19 to TRBJ1-5; no clear D gene. Germline V gives CDR1 LNHDA, CDR2 SQIVND (reference sequence). This CDR3 has 14 amino acids. With 8 bases removed from V and 6 bases from J, the gap between germline ends came to 17 bases. The CDR3 DNA reads TGTGCCAGTGGGAGTACCGGGGTGGGTCAGCCCCAGCATTTT. Protein: CASGSTGVGQPQHF.

This clone was recorded once. The chain carries TRBV5-4 and TRBJ1-6; 7 bases map to TRBD1. CDR3 length equals 15 residues. The germline CDR1 and CDR2 sequences are SGHNT and YYREEE (reference sequence). The junction had 7 bases not matched to a gene; V was cut back by 4 bases and J by 6 bases. The CDR3 is CASSRRDSPNSPLHF. The CDR3 nucleotides are TGTGCCAGCAGCCGTAGGGACAGCCCTAATTCACCCCTCCACTTT. Full variable domain (outside the CDR3, taken from reference TRBV5-4 and TRBJ1-6): ETGVTQSPTHLIKTRGQQVTLRCSSQSGHNTVSWYQQALGQGPQFIFQYYREEENGRGNFPPRFSGLQFPNYSSELNVNALELDDSALYLCASSRRDSPNSPLHFGNGTRLTVT.

The gene calls are TRBV30 and TRBJ2-2, with a tentative D call TRBD2 (6 bases). Per germline, CDR1 GTSNPN and CDR2 SVGIG (reference sequence). Trimming removed 5 bases from V and 2 bases from J, with 18 bases in between. The CDR3 is 16 residues long. CDR3 sequence reads: CAWGGSGTLNTGELFF. As DNA, the CDR3 is TGTGCCTGGGGCGGTTCCGGGACTTTAAACACCGGGGAGCTGTTTTTT. The variable domain in full, with the rest retrieved from reference TRBV30 and TRBJ2-2, is SQTIHQWPATLVQPVGSPLSLECTVEGTSNPNLYWYRQAAGRGLQLLFYSVGIGQISSEVPQNLSASRPQDRQFILSSKKLLLSDSGFYLCAWGGSGTLNTGELFFGEGSRLTVL.

V is TRBV27 and J is TRBJ1-4, with 8 bases lining up with TRBD1. The ends lost 6 bases at V and 4 bases at J; junction bases unmatched: 1. The CDR3 has 13 residues. Per the germline V gene, CDR1 is MNHEY and CDR2 is SMNVEV (reference sequence). CDR3 in amino acids: CASRDRDNEKLFF. CDR3 bases: TGTGCCAGCAGGGACAGGGATAATGAAAAACTGTTTTTT.

The chain combines TRBV6-5 with TRBJ2-3, with 12 bases aligning to TRBD2. The V and J ends lost 5 bases and 5 bases, in that order; junction bases with no gene match: 5. Germline lookup yields CDR1 MNHEY and CDR2 SVGAGI. The CDR3 sequence is 15 residues long. This chain's CDR3 is CASSRLAGAGDTQYF. The CDR3 nucleotides read TGTGCCAGCAGTCGACTAGCGGGAGCGGGAGATACGCAGTATTTT.

The gene calls are TRBV30 and TRBJ2-1; TRBD2 matches 8 bases. The V and J ends lost 3 bases and 9 bases, in that order; junction bases with no gene match: 13. CDR1 and CDR2 from the germline V gene are GTSNPN and SVGIG (reference sequence). The CDR3 has 15 amino acids. The CDR3 DNA is TGTGCCTGGAGGGGGGGGAGCGGGAGAGGAAGTGAGCAGTTCTTC. Its protein is CAWRGGSGRGSEQFF.

The CDR3 bases are TGTGCCAGTAGGGACCGGGACAGCTCCTACGAGCAGTACTTC. Residues: CASRDRDSSYEQYF. This rearrangement joins TRBV19 to TRBJ2-7; TRBD1 matches 7 bases. CDR1 and CDR2 (germline): LNHDA, SQIVND (reference sequence). V lost 6 bases and J lost 0; bases outside the gene matches: 5. The CDR3 runs to 14 residues.

The chain recombines TRBV9 with TRBJ2-4; 10 bases are a match to TRBD1. CDR3 length: 15 residues. V trimming: 0 bases; J trimming: 7 bases; junction bases outside the gene matches: 4. Germline CDR1 is SGDLS and CDR2 is YYNGEE. The CDR3 DNA reads as TGTGCCAGCAGCGTAGGGACAGGGGGTTACAACATTCAGTACTTC. This translates into CASSVGTGGYNIQYF.

CDR3 bases: TGTGCCAGCAGCCAAGAGACCGGGACAGTGGTCTACGAGCAGTACTTC. This sequence encodes CASSQETGTVVYEQYF. The V gene is TRBV3-1 (or the pseudogene TRBV3-2), the J gene TRBJ2-7; 7 positions match TRBD1. The V and J ends lost 0 bases and 3 bases, in that order; junction bases with no gene match: 8. Germline values: CDR1 LGHDT, CDR2 YNNKEL (reference sequence). This CDR3 has 16 residues.

This chain links TRBV7-9 with TRBJ1-4; D is perhaps TRBD1 (6 bases). The CDR3 is 15 residues long. Germline loops: CDR1 SEHNR, CDR2 FQNEAQ (reference sequence). Trimming took off 5 bases at V and 3 bases at J, with 13 bases between the two ends. The CDR3 loop is CASSPRTDPNEKLFF. In DNA, the CDR3 is TGTGCCAGCAGCCCGAGGACAGACCCTAATGAAAAACTGTTTTTT. The whole variable domain, remainder taken from reference TRBV7-9 and TRBJ1-4, is DTGVSQNPRHKITKRGQNVTFRCDPISEHNRLYWYRQTLGQGPEFLTYFQNEAQLEKSRLLSDRFSAERPKGSFSTLEIQRTEQGDSAMYLCASSPRTDPNEKLFFGSGTQLSVL.

The gene calls are TRBV7-2 and TRBJ2-2; 8 bases agree with TRBD2. Germline V gene sequence: CDR1 SGHTA, CDR2 FQGNSA. CDR3 length: 19 amino acids. V trimming: 5 bases; J trimming: 0 bases; junction bases outside the gene matches: 14. CDR3 DNA sequence: TGTGCCAGCAGCCCCCATGAGGGCGGGGGGCTTCCGAACACCGGGGAGCTGTTTTTT. Translating it yields CASSPHEGGGLPNTGELFF.

The V and J genes are TRBV30 and TRBJ1-5; D perhaps matches TRBD1 (6 bases). The CDR3 consists of 15 residues. Germline assignment: CDR1 GTSNPN and CDR2 SVGIG (reference sequence). V was pared by 0 bases and J by 6 bases, with 15 bases between. The CDR3 sequence is CAWSVPRGYSQPQHF. The CDR3 nucleotides read TGTGCCTGGAGTGTACCAAGGGGGTACAGTCAGCCCCAGCATTTT.

The chain links TRBV30 to TRBJ1-4; 7 nucleotides line up with TRBD1. The length of the CDR3 is 13 residues. The V segment lost 5 bases and the J segment 3 bases; nucleotides outside the gene matches: 3. Looked up from germline, CDR1 is GTSNPN and CDR2 is SVGIG (reference sequence). The CDR3 DNA is TGTGCCTGGGAAGGGACAGCTAATGAAAAACTGTTTTTT. It translates to CAWEGTANEKLFF.

The V call is TRBV5-1, the J call TRBJ1-6; 8 bases are a match to TRBD1. Germline V gene lookup returns CDR1 SGHRS and CDR2 YFSETQ. The CDR3 has 16 residues. The junction had 10 bases not matched to a gene; V was cut back by 4 bases and J by 7 bases. The CDR3 nucleotides read TGCGCCAGCAGCGCCGGACAGGGAGGCGCAAATTCACCCCTCCACTTT. This gives the protein CASSAGQGGANSPLHF.

The chain employs TRBV30 and TRBJ1-2, with TRBD1 matching over 7 bases. This CDR3 is 14 amino acids long. The germline gives CDR1 GTSNPN, CDR2 SVGIG (reference sequence). The V segment lost 3 bases and the J segment 0 bases; nucleotides outside the gene matches: 4. The CDR3 nucleotides are TGTGCCTGGAGCAGGACAGGTGCTAACTATGGCTACACCTTC. Translated, it gives CAWSRTGANYGYTF. Full variable domain (outside the CDR3, taken from reference TRBV30 and TRBJ1-2): SQTIHQWPATLVQPVGSPLSLECTVEGTSNPNLYWYRQAAGRGLQLLFYSVGIGQISSEVPQNLSASRPQDRQFILSSKKLLLSDSGFYLCAWSRTGANYGYTFGSGTRLTVV.